One sample yielded the 9 T cell receptor beta chains listed below, sequenced in a study of OX40 agonist ivuxolimab in advanced cancers. Clones were sequenced by immunoSEQ multiplex PCR, and TCRdb holds only the in-frame ones, with some missing. The table records approximately 54,000 clones, 88% of them present only once. Sample: CD4+ or CD8+ T cells sorted from blood, taken in a trial of the OX40 agonist ivuxolimab. These TCRs come from an adult with an advanced solid tumor such as melanoma, head and neck, liver or kidney cancer.

The V gene is TRBV11-2, the J gene TRBJ2-7; no reliable D call. The CDR3 extends over 14 amino acids. Germline assignment: CDR1 SGHAT and CDR2 FQNNGV. The V end was cut by 2 bases, the J end by 0 bases, with 8 bases between. This CDR3 is CASSLTWGSYEQYF. The CDR3 nucleotides read TGTGCCAGCAGCTTAACCTGGGGCTCCTACGAGCAGTACTTC.

Written as DNA, the CDR3 is TGTGCCAGCAGCACCGCTTTGCCCTACAATGAGCAGTTCTTC. Protein sequence: CASSTALPYNEQFF. The chain carries TRBV7-9 and TRBJ2-1; D ambiguous. Trimming took 5 bases from V and 2 from J, leaving 10 bases between them. The CDR3 has 14 amino acids. CDR1 and CDR2 (germline): SEHNR, FQNEAQ (reference sequence).

J is TRBJ2-2 and V is TRBV7-8, with 7 bases identical to TRBD1. V trimming: 6 bases; J trimming: 5 bases; junction bases outside the gene matches: 6. The CDR3 covers 14 residues. From germline, CDR1 is SGHVS and CDR2 FQNEAQ. The CDR3 DNA is TGTGCCAGCAGAACAAGACAGGGAACCGGGGAGCTGTTTTTT. Protein product: CASRTRQGTGELFF.

The chain recombines TRBV19 with TRBJ2-7; TRBD1 might be the D (6 bases). CDR3 length equals 13 residues. The V gene lost 5 bases and the J gene lost 4 bases, with 12 bases spanning the gap. The germline CDR1 and CDR2 sequences are LNHDA and SQIVND (reference sequence). In nucleotides, the CDR3 is TGTGCCAGTAGTTTTGGACAGTCATACGAGCAGTACTTC. Translating gives CASSFGQSYEQYF.

The V gene is TRBV7-2, the J gene TRBJ1-3; D is unresolved. Germline V CDR1 and CDR2: SGHTA, FQGNSA. V was shortened by 3 bases and J by 7 bases, with 13 bases between the two germline ends. The CDR3 loop spans 14 amino acids. This chain's CDR3 is CASSFMVDVNTIYF. The CDR3 DNA follows: TGTGCCAGCAGCTTTATGGTCGACGTCAACACCATATATTTT.

This clone occurred once. This rearrangement joins TRBV9 to TRBJ1-2; D may be TRBD1 (6 bases). The germline V gene encodes CDR1 SGDLS and CDR2 YYNGEE. The CDR3 consists of 14 residues. The V and J ends lost 4 bases and 8 bases respectively, with 18 bases between them. The CDR3 DNA sequence: TGTGCCAGCAGCCCACCCCAGGGGCGGCCGGGCTACACCTTC. This sequence encodes CASSPPQGRPGYTF.

The chain couples TRBV28 to TRBJ2-3; possible D gene TRBD2, 5 bases. Germline V CDR1 and CDR2: MDHEN, SYDVKM. This CDR3 region has 13 residues. Trimming shortened V by 6 bases and J by 3 bases, and 10 bases separated the two germline ends. This CDR3 reads CASRLSGTDTQYF. CDR3 bases: TGTGCCAGCAGACTCTCGGGAACAGATACGCAGTATTTT.

The CDR3 DNA sequence: TGCGCCAGCAGCTCTGGGGACAATCAGCCCCAGCATTTT. Protein product: CASSSGDNQPQHF. The V and J genes are TRBV5-1 and TRBJ1-5; no clear D. Germline V gene sequence: CDR1 SGHRS, CDR2 YFSETQ. This CDR3 contains 13 residues. Trimming removed 3 bases from V and 3 bases from J, with 7 bases in between.

The rearrangement joins TRBV7-9 to TRBJ2-2; 12 bases are shared with TRBD1. The V gene's germline CDR1 is SEHNR and CDR2 FQNEAQ (reference sequence). With V trimmed by 4 bases and J by 6 bases, 6 bases remained unmatched. The length of the CDR3 is 16 residues. The CDR3 protein is CASSSLGQGAAGELFF. The CDR3 DNA is TGTGCCAGCAGCTCCCTGGGACAGGGGGCGGCCGGGGAGCTGTTTTTT. The full variable domain, completed using reference TRBV7-9 and TRBJ2-2, is DTGVSQNPRHKITKRGQNVTFRCDPISEHNRLYWYRQTLGQGPEFLTYFQNEAQLEKSRLLSDRFSAERPKGSFSTLEIQRTEQGDSAMYLCASSSLGQGAAGELFFGEGSRLTVL.